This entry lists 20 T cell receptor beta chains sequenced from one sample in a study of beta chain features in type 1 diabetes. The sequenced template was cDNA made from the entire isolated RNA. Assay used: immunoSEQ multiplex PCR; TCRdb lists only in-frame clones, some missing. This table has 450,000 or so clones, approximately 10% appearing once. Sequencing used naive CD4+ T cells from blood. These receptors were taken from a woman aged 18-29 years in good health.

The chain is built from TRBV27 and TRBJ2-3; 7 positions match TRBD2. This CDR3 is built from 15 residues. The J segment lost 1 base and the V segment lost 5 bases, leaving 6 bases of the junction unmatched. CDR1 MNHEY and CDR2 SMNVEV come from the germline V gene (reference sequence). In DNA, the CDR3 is TGTGCCAGCAGTCCCAGCGGGGTCGGCACAGATACGCAGTATTTT. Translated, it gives CASSPSGVGTDTQYF.

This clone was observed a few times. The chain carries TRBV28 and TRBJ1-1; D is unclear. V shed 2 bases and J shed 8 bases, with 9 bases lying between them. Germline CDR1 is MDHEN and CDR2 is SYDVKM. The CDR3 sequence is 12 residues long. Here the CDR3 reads CASSLSLKEAFF. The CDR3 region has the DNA TGTGCCAGCAGTTTAAGTCTTAAGGAAGCTTTCTTT.

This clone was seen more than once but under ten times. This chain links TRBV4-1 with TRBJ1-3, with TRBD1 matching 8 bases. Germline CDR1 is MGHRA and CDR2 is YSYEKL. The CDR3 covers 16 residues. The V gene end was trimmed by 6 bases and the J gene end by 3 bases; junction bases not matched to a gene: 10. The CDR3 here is CASRKTQGASGNTIYF. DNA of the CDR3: TGCGCCAGCAGAAAAACGCAGGGGGCGAGTGGAAACACCATATATTTT.

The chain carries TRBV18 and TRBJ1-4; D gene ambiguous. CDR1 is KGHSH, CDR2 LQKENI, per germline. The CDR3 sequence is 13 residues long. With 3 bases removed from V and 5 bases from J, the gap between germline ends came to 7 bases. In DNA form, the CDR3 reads TGTGCCAGCTCACCTAATGCCAATGAAAAACTGTTTTTT. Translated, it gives CASSPNANEKLFF.

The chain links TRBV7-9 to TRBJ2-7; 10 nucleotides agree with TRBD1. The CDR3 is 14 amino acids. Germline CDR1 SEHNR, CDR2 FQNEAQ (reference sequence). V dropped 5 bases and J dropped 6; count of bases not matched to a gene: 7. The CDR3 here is CASSPGTGVSEQYF. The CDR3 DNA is TGTGCCAGCAGCCCCGGGACAGGGGTTTCCGAGCAGTACTTC.

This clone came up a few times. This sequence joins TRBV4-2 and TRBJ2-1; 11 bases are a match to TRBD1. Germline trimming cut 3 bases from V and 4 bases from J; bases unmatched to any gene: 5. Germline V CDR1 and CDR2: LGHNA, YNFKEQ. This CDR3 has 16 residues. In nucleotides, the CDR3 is TGTGCCAGCAGCCAGTTCTGGGACAGGGGGTACAATGAGCAGTTCTTC. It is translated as CASSQFWDRGYNEQFF.

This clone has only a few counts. The CDR3 here is CASRKETTIQETQYF. CDR3 nucleotides: TGTGCCAGCAGGAAAGAAACTACCATACAAGAGACCCAGTACTTC. The chain carries TRBV2 and TRBJ2-5; D is uncertain. The CDR3 has 15 amino acids. Germline values: CDR1 SNHLY, CDR2 FYNNEI. The V end was cut by 6 bases, the J end by 2 bases, with 16 bases between.

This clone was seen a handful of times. DNA of the CDR3: TGTGCCAGCAGCTTGGCCTCGAGGGAAGAGACCCAGTACTTC. Its translation: CASSLASREETQYF. The chain uses TRBV5-4 and TRBJ2-5; the D gene is possibly TRBD2 (5 bases). CDR3 length equals 14 residues. From germline, CDR1 is SGHNT and CDR2 YYREEE (reference sequence). V was cut by 0 bases and J by 3 bases, with 9 bases left in between. Combining the CDR3 with reference TRBV5-4 and TRBJ2-5 gives the whole variable domain ETGVTQSPTHLIKTRGQQVTLRCSSQSGHNTVSWYQQALGQGPQFIFQYYREEENGRGNFPPRFSGLQFPNYSSELNVNALELDDSALYLCASSLASREETQYFGPGTRLLVL.

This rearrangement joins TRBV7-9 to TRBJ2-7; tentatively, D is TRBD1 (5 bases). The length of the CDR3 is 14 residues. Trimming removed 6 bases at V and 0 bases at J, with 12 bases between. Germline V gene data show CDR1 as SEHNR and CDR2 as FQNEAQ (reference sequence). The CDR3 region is CASSSQGSSYEQYV. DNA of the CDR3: TGTGCCAGCAGTTCTCAGGGAAGCTCCTACGAGCAGTACGTC.

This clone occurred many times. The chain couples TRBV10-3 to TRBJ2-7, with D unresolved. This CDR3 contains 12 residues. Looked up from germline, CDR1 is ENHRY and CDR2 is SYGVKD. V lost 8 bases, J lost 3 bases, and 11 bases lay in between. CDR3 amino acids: CAIGKEYYEQYV. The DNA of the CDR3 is TGTGCCATCGGGAAAGAGTACTACGAGCAGTACGTC.

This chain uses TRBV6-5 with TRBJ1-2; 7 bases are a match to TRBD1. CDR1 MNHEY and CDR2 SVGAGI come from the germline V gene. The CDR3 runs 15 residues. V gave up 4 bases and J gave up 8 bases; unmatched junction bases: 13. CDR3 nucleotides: TGTGCCAGCAGTTCACAGGGGCCCCAGGTCGGAGGCTACACCTTC. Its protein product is CASSSQGPQVGGYTF.

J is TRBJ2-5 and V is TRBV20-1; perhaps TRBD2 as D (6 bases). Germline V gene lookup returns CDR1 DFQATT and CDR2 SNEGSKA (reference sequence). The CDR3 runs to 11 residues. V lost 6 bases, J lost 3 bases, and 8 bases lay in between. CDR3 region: CSADYEETQYF. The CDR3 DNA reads TGCAGTGCGGACTACGAAGAGACCCAGTACTTC.

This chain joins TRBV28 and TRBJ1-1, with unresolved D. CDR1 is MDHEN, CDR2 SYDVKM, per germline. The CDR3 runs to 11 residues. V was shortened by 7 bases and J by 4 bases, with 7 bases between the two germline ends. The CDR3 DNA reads TGTGCCAGCAAGTGGGGCACTGAAGCTTTCTTT. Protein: CASKWGTEAFF.

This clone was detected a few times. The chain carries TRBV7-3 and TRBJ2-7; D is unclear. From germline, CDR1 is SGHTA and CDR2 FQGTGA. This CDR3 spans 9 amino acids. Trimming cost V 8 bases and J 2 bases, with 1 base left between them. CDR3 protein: CASPYEQYF. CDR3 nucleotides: TGTGCCAGCCCCTACGAGCAGTACTTC.

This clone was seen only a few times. CDR3 nucleotide sequence: TGTGCCACCAGCAGAGCCCTAACCGACGAGCAGTACGTC. Amino acids: CATSRALTDEQYV. The genes are TRBV15 and TRBJ2-7; D remains ambiguous. This CDR3 is 13 amino acids long. With 1 base removed from V and 5 bases from J, the gap between germline ends came to 9 bases. In germline, CDR1 is LNHNV, CDR2 YYDKDF (reference sequence).

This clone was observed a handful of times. CDR3: CSIWAGGYNEQFF. CDR3 sequence (DNA): TGCAGCATATGGGCGGGGGGCTACAATGAGCAGTTCTTC. V usage is TRBV29-1 and J usage is TRBJ2-1, with TRBD2 matching 8 bases. CDR1 and CDR2 from the germline V gene are SQVTM and ANQGSEA. The CDR3 is made up of 13 amino acids. Trimming cost V 8 bases and J 3 bases; bases outside gene matches: 6.

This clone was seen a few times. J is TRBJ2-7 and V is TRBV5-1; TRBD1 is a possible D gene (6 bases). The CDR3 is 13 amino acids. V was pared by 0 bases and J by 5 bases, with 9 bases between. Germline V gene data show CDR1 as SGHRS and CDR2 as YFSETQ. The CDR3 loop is CASSLETGNEQYV. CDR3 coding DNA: TGCGCCAGCAGCTTGGAAACAGGGAACGAGCAGTACGTC.

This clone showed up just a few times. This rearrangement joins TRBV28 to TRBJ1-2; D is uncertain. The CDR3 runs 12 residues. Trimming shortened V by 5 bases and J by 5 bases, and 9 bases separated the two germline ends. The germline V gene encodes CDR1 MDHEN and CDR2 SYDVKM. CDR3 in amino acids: CASSTTRYGYTF. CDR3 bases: TGTGCCAGCAGTACGACGAGGTATGGCTACACCTTC.

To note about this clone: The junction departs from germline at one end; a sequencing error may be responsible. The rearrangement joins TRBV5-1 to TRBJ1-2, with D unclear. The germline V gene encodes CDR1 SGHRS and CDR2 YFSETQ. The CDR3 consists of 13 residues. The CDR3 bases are TGCGCCAGCAGCTTACTCTATTCCGATGGCTCCACCTTC. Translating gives CASSLLYSDGSTF.

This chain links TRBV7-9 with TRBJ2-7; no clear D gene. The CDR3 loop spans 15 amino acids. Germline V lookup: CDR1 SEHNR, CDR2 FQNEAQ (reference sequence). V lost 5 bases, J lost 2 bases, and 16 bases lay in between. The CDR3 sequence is CASSPSVPSPYEQYF. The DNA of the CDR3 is TGTGCCAGCAGCCCATCAGTCCCCAGTCCCTACGAGCAGTACTTC.